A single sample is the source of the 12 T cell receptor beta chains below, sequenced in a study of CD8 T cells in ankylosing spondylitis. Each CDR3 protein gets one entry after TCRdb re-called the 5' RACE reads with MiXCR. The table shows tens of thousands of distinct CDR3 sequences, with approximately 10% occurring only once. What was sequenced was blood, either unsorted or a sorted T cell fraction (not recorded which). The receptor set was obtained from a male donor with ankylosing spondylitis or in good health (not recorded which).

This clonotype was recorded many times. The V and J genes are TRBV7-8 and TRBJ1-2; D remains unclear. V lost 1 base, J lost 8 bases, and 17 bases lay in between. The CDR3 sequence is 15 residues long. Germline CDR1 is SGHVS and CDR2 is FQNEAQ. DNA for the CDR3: TGTGCCAGCAGCTTAGTTTTCCCAGGCGCGCGGGGCTACACCTTC. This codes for CASSLVFPGARGYTF.

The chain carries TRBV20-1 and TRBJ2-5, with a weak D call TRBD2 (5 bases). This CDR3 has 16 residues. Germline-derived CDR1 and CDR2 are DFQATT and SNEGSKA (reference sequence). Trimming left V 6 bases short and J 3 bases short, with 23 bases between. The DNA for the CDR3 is TGCAGTGCCCCCCCGAGAACGGGGTCCTTCGAAGAGACCCAGTACTTC. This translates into CSAPPRTGSFEETQYF.

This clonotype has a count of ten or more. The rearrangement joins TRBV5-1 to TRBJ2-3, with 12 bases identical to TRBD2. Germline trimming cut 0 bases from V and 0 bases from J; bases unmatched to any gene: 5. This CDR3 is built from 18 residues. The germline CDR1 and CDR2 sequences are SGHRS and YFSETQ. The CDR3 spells CASSLATSGGPSTDTQYF. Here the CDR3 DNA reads TGCGCCAGCAGCTTGGCTACTAGCGGGGGGCCTAGCACAGATACGCAGTATTTT.

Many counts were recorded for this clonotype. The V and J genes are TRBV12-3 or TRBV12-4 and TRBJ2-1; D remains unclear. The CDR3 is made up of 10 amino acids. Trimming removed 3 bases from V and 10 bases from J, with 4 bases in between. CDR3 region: CASSFPEQFF. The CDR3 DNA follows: TGTGCCAGCAGTTTCCCGGAGCAGTTCTTC.

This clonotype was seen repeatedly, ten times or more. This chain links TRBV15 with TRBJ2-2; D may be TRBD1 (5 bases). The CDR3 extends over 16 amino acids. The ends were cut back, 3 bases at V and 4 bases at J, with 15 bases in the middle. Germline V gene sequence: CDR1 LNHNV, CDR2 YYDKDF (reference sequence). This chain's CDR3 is CATSREIRQFTGELFF. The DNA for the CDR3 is TGTGCCACCAGCAGGGAGATTCGACAGTTCACCGGGGAGCTGTTTTTT.

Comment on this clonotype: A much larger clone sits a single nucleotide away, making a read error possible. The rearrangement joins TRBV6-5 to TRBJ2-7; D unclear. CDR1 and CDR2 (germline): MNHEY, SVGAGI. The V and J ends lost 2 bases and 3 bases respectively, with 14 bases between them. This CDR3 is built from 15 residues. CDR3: CASSYGQPEHYEQYF. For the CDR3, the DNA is TGTGCCAGCAGTTACGGTCAGCCCGAACACTACGAGCAGTACTTC.

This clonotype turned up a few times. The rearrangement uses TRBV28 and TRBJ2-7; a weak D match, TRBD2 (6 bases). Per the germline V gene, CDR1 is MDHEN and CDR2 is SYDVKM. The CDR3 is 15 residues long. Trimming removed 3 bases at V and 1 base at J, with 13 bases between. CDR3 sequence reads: CASSLPREVSYEQYF. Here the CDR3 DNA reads TGTGCCAGCAGTTTGCCCAGGGAGGTGTCCTACGAGCAGTACTTC.

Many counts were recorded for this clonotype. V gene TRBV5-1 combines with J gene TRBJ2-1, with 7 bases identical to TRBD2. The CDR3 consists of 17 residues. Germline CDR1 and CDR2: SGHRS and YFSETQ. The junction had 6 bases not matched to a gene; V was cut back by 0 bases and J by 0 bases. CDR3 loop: CASSLVQAGSSYNEQFF. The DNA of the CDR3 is TGCGCCAGCAGCTTGGTACAAGCGGGGAGCTCCTACAATGAGCAGTTCTTC.

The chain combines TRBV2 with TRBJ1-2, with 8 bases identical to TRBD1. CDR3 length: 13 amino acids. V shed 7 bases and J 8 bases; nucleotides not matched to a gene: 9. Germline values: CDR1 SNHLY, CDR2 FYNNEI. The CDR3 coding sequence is TGTGCCAGCACCGTCAGGGGGCTTGGAGGCTACACCTTC. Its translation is CASTVRGLGGYTF.

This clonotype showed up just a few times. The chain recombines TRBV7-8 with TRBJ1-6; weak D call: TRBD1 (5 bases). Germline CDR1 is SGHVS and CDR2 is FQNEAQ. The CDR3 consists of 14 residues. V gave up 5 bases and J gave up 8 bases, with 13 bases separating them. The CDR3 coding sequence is TGTGCCAGCAGCCCTATCCCGGGACATTCACCCCTCCACTTT. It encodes CASSPIPGHSPLHF.

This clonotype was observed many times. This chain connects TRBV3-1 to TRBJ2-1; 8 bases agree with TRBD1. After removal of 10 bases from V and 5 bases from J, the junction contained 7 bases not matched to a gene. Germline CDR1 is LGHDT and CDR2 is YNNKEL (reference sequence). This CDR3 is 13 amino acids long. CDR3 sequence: CATTGGTNNEQFF. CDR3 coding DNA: TGTGCCACAACAGGGGGTACCAACAATGAGCAGTTCTTC.

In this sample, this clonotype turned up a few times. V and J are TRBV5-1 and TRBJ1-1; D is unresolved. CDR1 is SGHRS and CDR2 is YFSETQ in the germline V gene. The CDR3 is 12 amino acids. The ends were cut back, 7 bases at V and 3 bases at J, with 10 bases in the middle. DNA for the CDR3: TGCGCCAGCCGGAGGTTGGACACTGAAGCTTTCTTT. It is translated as CASRRLDTEAFF. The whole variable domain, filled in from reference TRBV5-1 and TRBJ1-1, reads KAGVTQTPRYLIKTRGQQVTLSCSPISGHRSVSWYQQTPGQGLQFLFEYFSETQRNKGNFPGRFSGRQFSNSRSEMNVSTLELGDSALYLCASRRLDTEAFFGQGTRLTVV.